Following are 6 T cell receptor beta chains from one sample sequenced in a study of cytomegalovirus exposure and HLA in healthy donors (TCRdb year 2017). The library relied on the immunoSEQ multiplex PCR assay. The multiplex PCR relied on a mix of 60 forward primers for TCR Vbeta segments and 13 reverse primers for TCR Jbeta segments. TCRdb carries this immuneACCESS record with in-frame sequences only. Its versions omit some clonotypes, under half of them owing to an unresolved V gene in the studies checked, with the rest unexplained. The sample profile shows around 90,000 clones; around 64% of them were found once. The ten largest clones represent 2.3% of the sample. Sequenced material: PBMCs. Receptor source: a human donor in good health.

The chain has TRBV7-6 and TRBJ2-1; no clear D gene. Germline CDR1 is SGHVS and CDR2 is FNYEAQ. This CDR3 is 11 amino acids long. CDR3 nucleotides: TGTGCGTCCTCCCTAGTTGATGAGCAGTTCTTC. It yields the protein CASSLVDEQFF.

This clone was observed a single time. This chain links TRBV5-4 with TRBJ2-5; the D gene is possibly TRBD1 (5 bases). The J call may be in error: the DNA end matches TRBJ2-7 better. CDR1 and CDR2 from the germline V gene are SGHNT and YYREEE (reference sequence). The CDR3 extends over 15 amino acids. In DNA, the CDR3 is TGTGCCAGCAGCTTTGGAAGGGGTCGCTACTACGAGCAGTACTTC. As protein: CASSFGRGRYYEQYF.

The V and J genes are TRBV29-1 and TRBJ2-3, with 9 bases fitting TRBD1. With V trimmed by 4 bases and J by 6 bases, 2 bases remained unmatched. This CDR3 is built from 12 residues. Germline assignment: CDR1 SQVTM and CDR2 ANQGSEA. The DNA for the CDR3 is TGCAGCGTTGGGACAGGGGAGGATACGCAGTATTTT. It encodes CSVGTGEDTQYF.

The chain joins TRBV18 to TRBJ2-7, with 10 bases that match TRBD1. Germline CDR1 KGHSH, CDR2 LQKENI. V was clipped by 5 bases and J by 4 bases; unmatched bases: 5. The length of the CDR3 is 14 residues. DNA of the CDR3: TGTGCCAGCTCATCCGGGACAGGGGCTTACGAGCAGTACTTC. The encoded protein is CASSSGTGAYEQYF.

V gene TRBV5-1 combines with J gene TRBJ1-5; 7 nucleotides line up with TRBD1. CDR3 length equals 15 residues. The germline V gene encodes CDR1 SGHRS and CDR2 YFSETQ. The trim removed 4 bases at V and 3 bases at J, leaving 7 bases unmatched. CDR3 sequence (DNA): TGCGCCAGCAGCCGTACTACAGGGGACAATCAGCCCCAGCATTTT. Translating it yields CASSRTTGDNQPQHF.

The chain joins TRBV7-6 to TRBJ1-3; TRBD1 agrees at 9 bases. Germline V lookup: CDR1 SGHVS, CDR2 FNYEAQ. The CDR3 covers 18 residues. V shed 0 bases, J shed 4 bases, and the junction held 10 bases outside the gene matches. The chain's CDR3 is CASSLATIGQGPGNTIYF. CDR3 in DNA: TGTGCCAGCAGCTTAGCCACGATAGGACAGGGGCCCGGAAACACCATATATTTT.